This T cell receptor (beta chain) originates from a study of cytomegalovirus exposure and HLA in healthy donors. Whole-study results and caveats: Presence/absence analyses supposed approximately even sequencing depth among donors. Association of a missense DCLRE1C variant with TCR beta V- and J-gene trimming was reported in a later analysis.

About this clone: Its matching antigen is unknown.

13 Jbeta primers and 60 Vbeta primers were used for the PCR. Authors' methods: Per a later analysis, the number of unique TCR beta chains was around 80 million, of which about 10 million were shared. Profiling relied on immunoSEQ multiplex PCR, and the TCRdb table lists in-frame clones only, not all of them. V and J calls and clone size are those listed in that table; D and trimming were worked out from the DNA. The data show some 150,000 clones, less than 80% seen once. The sequence came from a man in his forties in good health and CMV-seronegative. The specimen sequenced was PBMCs.

In nucleotides, the CDR3 is TGCGCCAGCAGCCAAGATACGGCGGGAGGCCCCCCAGATACGCAGTATTTT. As protein: CASSQDTAGGPPDTQYF. The genes are TRBV4-1 and TRBJ2-3; 8 bases are shared with TRBD2. Trimming cost V 0 bases and J 4 bases; bases outside gene matches: 9. This CDR3 has 17 amino acids. The germline CDR1 and CDR2 sequences are MGHRA and YSYEKL.